A selection of T cell receptor beta chains follows, all from one sample in a study of T-cell memory formation after mild COVID-19. Using its own MiXCR run on the 5' RACE reads, TCRdb lists one record per CDR3 protein. The data contain 150,000 to 200,000 distinct CDR3 sequences, around 10% of them singletons. The source material was PBMCs or a T cell subset sorted from them (not recorded which). The receptors shown here come from a man aged 18 to 30 who had mild COVID-19 (a few samples of this study predate the infection). Cell type and time point are not known. Each CDR3 is given with its conserved first and last residue. Each record gives: J gene, V gene, CDR3 length, clone size, D gene, CDR3 DNA, CDR3 protein. A D gene is named only where the DNA matches it firmly. Only some rows state a clone size, as once, few, many or a class for expanded clones.

j_call: TRBJ1-5
v_call: TRBV10-3
cdr3_length: 16
clone_size: NA
d_call: TRBD1
cdr3_nt: TGTGCCATCAGTGAGTCCTCCGGGACAGGGAGGCAGCCCCAGCATTTT
cdr3_aa: CAISESSGTGRQPQHF

j_call: TRBJ2-3
v_call: TRBV5-1
cdr3_length: 12
clone_size: many
d_call: NA
cdr3_nt: TGCGCCAGCACCAGCGAGGGTGATACGCAGTATTTT
cdr3_aa: CASTSEGDTQYF

j_call: TRBJ2-3
v_call: TRBV5-1
cdr3_length: 15
clone_size: NA
d_call: NA
cdr3_nt: TGCGCCAGCAGCTTGGCCGGGTGGGGCACAGATACGCAGTATTTT
cdr3_aa: CASSLAGWGTDTQYF

j_call: TRBJ2-3
v_call: TRBV5-1
cdr3_length: 16
clone_size: few
d_call: NA
cdr3_nt: TGCGCCAGCAGCTTGGGTTGGGGCCTTAGCACAGATACGCAGTATTTT
cdr3_aa: CASSLGWGLSTDTQYF

j_call: TRBJ2-7
v_call: TRBV7-2
cdr3_length: 13
clone_size: NA
d_call: TRBD1
cdr3_nt: TGTGCCAGCAGGGGGGACAGCCGTTACGAGCAGTACTTC
cdr3_aa: CASRGDSRYEQYF

j_call: TRBJ1-2
v_call: TRBV6-1
cdr3_length: 15
clone_size: NA
d_call: NA
cdr3_nt: TGTGCCAGCATTAGGGGGGCAGGGGAAGACTATGGCTACACCTTC
cdr3_aa: CASIRGAGEDYGYTF

j_call: TRBJ1-5
v_call: TRBV20-1
cdr3_length: 16
clone_size: few
d_call: NA
cdr3_nt: TGCAGTGCTAGAGGTCCTTTCGGGTATAGCAATCAGCCCCAGCATTTT
cdr3_aa: CSARGPFGYSNQPQHF

j_call: TRBJ1-6
v_call: TRBV4-3
cdr3_length: 18
clone_size: few
d_call: TRBD1
cdr3_nt: TGCGCCAGCAGCCAAGATTTGGGGAACAGGGGTTTGAATTCACCCCTCCACTTT
cdr3_aa: CASSQDLGNRGLNSPLHF

j_call: TRBJ2-2
v_call: TRBV5-1
cdr3_length: 14
clone_size: NA
d_call: NA
cdr3_nt: TGCGCCAGCAGCTTGGAAAGGCCCCCCGGGGAGCTGTTTTTT
cdr3_aa: CASSLERPPGELFF

j_call: TRBJ2-4
v_call: TRBV6-6
cdr3_length: 15
clone_size: few
d_call: TRBD2
cdr3_nt: TGTGCCAGCAGTTACTGGGGGGGGACCAAAAACATTCAGTACTTC
cdr3_aa: CASSYWGGTKNIQYF

j_call: TRBJ1-1
v_call: TRBV9
cdr3_length: 11
clone_size: few
d_call: NA
cdr3_nt: TGTGCCAGCGGAGATTACACTGAAGCTTTCTTT
cdr3_aa: CASGDYTEAFF

j_call: TRBJ1-2
v_call: TRBV12-3/TRBV12-4
cdr3_length: 14
clone_size: few
d_call: NA
cdr3_nt: TGTGCCAGCAGCCCTGTCTCCCCCAACTATGGCTACACCTTC
cdr3_aa: CASSPVSPNYGYTF

j_call: TRBJ2-3
v_call: TRBV20-1
cdr3_length: 12
clone_size: NA
d_call: NA
cdr3_nt: TGCAGTGCCGTGGGTACGCTGGATACGCAGTATTTT
cdr3_aa: CSAVGTLDTQYF

j_call: TRBJ1-2
v_call: TRBV3-1
cdr3_length: 16
clone_size: few
d_call: NA
cdr3_nt: TGTGCCAGCAGCCAACAAAGCAGGGGTTGGGGCTATGGCTACACCTTC
cdr3_aa: CASSQQSRGWGYGYTF

j_call: TRBJ2-6
v_call: TRBV7-9
cdr3_length: 17
clone_size: many
d_call: NA
cdr3_nt: TGTGCCAGCAGCTCCTTGGATAGGCAGGGTAGGGCCAACGTCCTGACTTTC
cdr3_aa: CASSSLDRQGRANVLTF

j_call: TRBJ2-3
v_call: TRBV6-5
cdr3_length: 11
clone_size: few
d_call: NA
cdr3_nt: TGTGCCAGCAGGGGCGCAGATACGCAGTATTTT
cdr3_aa: CASRGADTQYF

j_call: TRBJ1-4
v_call: TRBV5-1
cdr3_length: 14
clone_size: NA
d_call: NA
cdr3_nt: TGCGCCAGCAGCCGAGGGGACTCTAATGAAAAACTGTTTTTT
cdr3_aa: CASSRGDSNEKLFF

j_call: TRBJ2-3
v_call: TRBV7-7
cdr3_length: 15
clone_size: NA
d_call: NA
cdr3_nt: TGTGCTAGCAGCTTGACCGGGGACCCCACAGATACGCAGTATTTT
cdr3_aa: CASSLTGDPTDTQYF

j_call: TRBJ1-1
v_call: TRBV6-6
cdr3_length: 12
clone_size: few
d_call: NA
cdr3_nt: TGTGCCAGCAGTCAAGACACTTTGGGAGGTTTCTTT
cdr3_aa: CASSQDTLGGFF

j_call: TRBJ2-3
v_call: TRBV7-3
cdr3_length: 17
clone_size: few
d_call: TRBD2
cdr3_nt: TGTGCCAGCAGCCACGGGCCCTTAGCGGGGGGGCAAGATACGCAGTATTTT
cdr3_aa: CASSHGPLAGGQDTQYF

j_call: TRBJ2-1
v_call: TRBV4-1
cdr3_length: 15
clone_size: NA
d_call: TRBD2
cdr3_nt: TGCGCCAGCAGCCACGGACTAGCGGGAGACAATGAGCAGTTCTTC
cdr3_aa: CASSHGLAGDNEQFF

j_call: TRBJ2-1
v_call: TRBV5-1
cdr3_length: 16
clone_size: few
d_call: TRBD2
cdr3_nt: TGCGCCAGCAGCTTGCCCGGGACTAGCGCAAGGGGTGAGCAGTTCTTC
cdr3_aa: CASSLPGTSARGEQFF

j_call: TRBJ1-3
v_call: TRBV7-2
cdr3_length: 15
clone_size: few
d_call: TRBD1
cdr3_nt: TGTGCCAGCAGCTGGACAGGGGGCGGTGGAAACACCATATATTTT
cdr3_aa: CASSWTGGGGNTIYF

j_call: TRBJ1-3
v_call: TRBV20-1
cdr3_length: 13
clone_size: NA
d_call: NA
cdr3_nt: TGCAGTGCTATTCGGAGGGCTGGAAACACCATATATTTT
cdr3_aa: CSAIRRAGNTIYF

j_call: TRBJ1-4
v_call: TRBV29-1
cdr3_length: 13
clone_size: NA
d_call: NA
cdr3_nt: TGCAGCGTAGAGAGGGGCATTGGGGAAAAACTGTTTTTT
cdr3_aa: CSVERGIGEKLFF

j_call: TRBJ2-3
v_call: TRBV2
cdr3_length: 12
clone_size: NA
d_call: NA
cdr3_nt: TGTACCAGCAGTGAAGTAGGAGCTGCGCAGTATTTT
cdr3_aa: CTSSEVGAAQYF

j_call: TRBJ1-6
v_call: TRBV9
cdr3_length: 17
clone_size: NA
d_call: NA
cdr3_nt: TGTGCCAGCAGCACCGGACACGCGAGCTCCTATAATTCACCCCTCCACTTT
cdr3_aa: CASSTGHASSYNSPLHF

j_call: TRBJ1-2
v_call: TRBV20-1
cdr3_length: 13
clone_size: NA
d_call: NA
cdr3_nt: TGCAGTGCTCGTCCTGGGGCTAACTATGGCTACACCTTC
cdr3_aa: CSARPGANYGYTF

j_call: TRBJ2-2
v_call: TRBV6-5
cdr3_length: 13
clone_size: NA
d_call: NA
cdr3_nt: TGTGCCAGCCCGTTCCAGAACACCGGGGAGCTGTTTTTT
cdr3_aa: CASPFQNTGELFF

j_call: TRBJ1-6
v_call: TRBV7-3
cdr3_length: 14
clone_size: few
d_call: TRBD1
cdr3_nt: TGTGCCAGCAGCTCGACAGGGGGCGAGTCACCCCTCCACTTT
cdr3_aa: CASSSTGGESPLHF

j_call: TRBJ2-7
v_call: TRBV6-2/TRBV6-3
cdr3_length: 13
clone_size: NA
d_call: NA
cdr3_nt: TGTGCCAGCAGTTACCGCAGGGGCTACGAGCAGTACTTC
cdr3_aa: CASSYRRGYEQYF

j_call: TRBJ2-7
v_call: TRBV5-1
cdr3_length: 14
clone_size: few
d_call: TRBD2
cdr3_nt: TGCGCCAGCAGTCAGCGGGGGGGCTCCTACGAGCAGTACTTC
cdr3_aa: CASSQRGGSYEQYF

j_call: TRBJ1-3
v_call: TRBV9
cdr3_length: 21
clone_size: few
d_call: NA
cdr3_nt: TGTGCCAGCAGAAACCTTACTCAGTGGAGATCAACCATGAGCTCTGGAAACACCATATATTTT
cdr3_aa: CASRNLTQWRSTMSSGNTIYF

j_call: TRBJ1-3
v_call: TRBV5-1
cdr3_length: 16
clone_size: few
d_call: NA
cdr3_nt: TGCGCCAGCAGCTTGGCACGGACAGACTCTGGAAACACCATATATTTT
cdr3_aa: CASSLARTDSGNTIYF

j_call: TRBJ2-1
v_call: TRBV5-1
cdr3_length: 15
clone_size: NA
d_call: TRBD2
cdr3_nt: TGCGCCAGCAGCTTGGATGCTAGCGGGAAGGGTGAGCAGTTCTTC
cdr3_aa: CASSLDASGKGEQFF

j_call: TRBJ1-1
v_call: TRBV4-1
cdr3_length: 13
clone_size: few
d_call: NA
cdr3_nt: TGCGCCAGCCGCCGGGGGGCGAGCACTGAAGCTTTCTTT
cdr3_aa: CASRRGASTEAFF

j_call: TRBJ2-7
v_call: TRBV12-3/TRBV12-4
cdr3_length: 13
clone_size: many
d_call: NA
cdr3_nt: TGTGCCAGCAGTTTAGCGCGGCGGGACGAGCAGTACTTC
cdr3_aa: CASSLARRDEQYF

j_call: TRBJ2-3
v_call: TRBV4-1
cdr3_length: 17
clone_size: few
d_call: TRBD2
cdr3_nt: TGCGCCAGCAGCCAAGATCTTGTAGCGGGGGGGACAGATACGCAGTATTTT
cdr3_aa: CASSQDLVAGGTDTQYF

j_call: TRBJ2-1
v_call: TRBV20-1
cdr3_length: 14
clone_size: many
d_call: TRBD2
cdr3_nt: TGCAGTGCTAGTGGGACTAGCGGGGGAGGTGAGCAGTTCTTC
cdr3_aa: CSASGTSGGGEQFF